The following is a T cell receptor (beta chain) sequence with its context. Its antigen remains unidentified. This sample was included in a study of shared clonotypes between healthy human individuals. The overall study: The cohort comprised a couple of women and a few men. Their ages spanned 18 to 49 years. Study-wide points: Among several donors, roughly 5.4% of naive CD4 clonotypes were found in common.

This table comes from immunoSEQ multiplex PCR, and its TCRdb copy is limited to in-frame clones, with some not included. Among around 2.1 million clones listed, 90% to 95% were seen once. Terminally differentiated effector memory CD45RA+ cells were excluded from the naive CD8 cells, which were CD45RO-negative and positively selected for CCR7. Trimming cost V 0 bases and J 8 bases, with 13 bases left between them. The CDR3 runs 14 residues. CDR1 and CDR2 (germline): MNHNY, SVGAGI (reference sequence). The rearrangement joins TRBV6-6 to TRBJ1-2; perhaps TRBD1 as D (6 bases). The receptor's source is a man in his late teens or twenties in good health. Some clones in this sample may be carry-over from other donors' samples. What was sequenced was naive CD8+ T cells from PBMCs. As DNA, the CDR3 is TGTGCCAGCAGTTACTCCGGGGGGCGCCGGGGCTACACCTTC. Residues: CASSYSGGRRGYTF.